Listed here is a single T cell receptor beta chain. Its antigen is not known. This sample stems from a study of cytomegalovirus exposure and HLA in healthy donors. Overall study context: According to later analysis, the same platform produced the 130 or so validation and several hundred first-cohort repertoires. Study observations and caveats: Usually a TCR sequence was rare, but some public TCRs were found in many donors. The tendency of first-cohort TCR clusters to co-occur in the approximately 120 validation repertoires was identified by a subsequent analysis.

Generated by immunoSEQ multiplex PCR, the TCRdb table keeps only in-frame clones and is missing some. The data contain a few hundred thousand clones, almost 90% of them singletons. The material sequenced was PBMCs. The receptor's source is a woman aged 18-29 years in good health and CMV-seronegative.

The CDR3 DNA reads as TGTGCCACCGCCGGGCAGGGGGTAACTTATAGCAATCAGCCCCAGCATTTT. It codes for CATAGQGVTYSNQPQHF. This chain links TRBV28 with TRBJ1-5, with 7 nucleotides matching TRBD1. V shed 10 bases, J shed 0 bases, and the junction held 15 bases outside the gene matches. Germline loops: CDR1 MDHEN, CDR2 SYDVKM. The CDR3 extends over 17 amino acids.